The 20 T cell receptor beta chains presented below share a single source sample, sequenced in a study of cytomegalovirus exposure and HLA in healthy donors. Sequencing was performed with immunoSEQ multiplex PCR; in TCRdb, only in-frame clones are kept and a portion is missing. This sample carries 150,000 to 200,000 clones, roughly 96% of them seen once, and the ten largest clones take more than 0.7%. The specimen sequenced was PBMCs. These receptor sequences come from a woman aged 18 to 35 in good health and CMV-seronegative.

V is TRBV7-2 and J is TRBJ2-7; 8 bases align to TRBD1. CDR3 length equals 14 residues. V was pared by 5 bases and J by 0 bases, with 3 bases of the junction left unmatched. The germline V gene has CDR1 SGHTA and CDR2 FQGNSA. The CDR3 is CASSQDRASYEQYF. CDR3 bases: TGTGCCAGCAGCCAGGACAGGGCCTCCTACGAGCAGTACTTC.

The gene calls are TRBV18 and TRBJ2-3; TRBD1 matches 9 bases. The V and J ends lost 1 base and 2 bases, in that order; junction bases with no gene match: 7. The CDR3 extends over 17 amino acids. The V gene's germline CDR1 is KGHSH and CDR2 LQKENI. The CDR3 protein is CASSPLPGQGTTDTQYF. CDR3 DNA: TGTGCCAGCTCACCACTTCCGGGACAGGGAACCACAGATACGCAGTATTTT. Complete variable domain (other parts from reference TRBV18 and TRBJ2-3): NAGVMQNPRHLVRRRGQEARLRCSPMKGHSHVYWYRQLPEEGLKFMVYLQKENIIDESGMPKERFSAEFPKEGPSILRIQQVVRGDSAAYFCASSPLPGQGTTDTQYFGPGTRLTVL.

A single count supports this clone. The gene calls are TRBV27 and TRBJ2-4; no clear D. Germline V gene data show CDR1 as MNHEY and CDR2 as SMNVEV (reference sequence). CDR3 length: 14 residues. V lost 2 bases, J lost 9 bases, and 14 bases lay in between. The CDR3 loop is CASSLLNSVGIQYF. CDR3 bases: TGTGCCAGCAGTTTACTCAACAGTGTGGGCATTCAGTACTTC.

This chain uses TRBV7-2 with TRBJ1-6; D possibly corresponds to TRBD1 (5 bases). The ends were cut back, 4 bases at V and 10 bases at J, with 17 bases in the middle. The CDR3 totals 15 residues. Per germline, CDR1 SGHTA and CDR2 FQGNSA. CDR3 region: CASSSGRVGQSPLHF. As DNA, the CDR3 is TGTGCCAGCAGCTCTGGACGAGTGGGGCAGTCACCCCTCCACTTT.

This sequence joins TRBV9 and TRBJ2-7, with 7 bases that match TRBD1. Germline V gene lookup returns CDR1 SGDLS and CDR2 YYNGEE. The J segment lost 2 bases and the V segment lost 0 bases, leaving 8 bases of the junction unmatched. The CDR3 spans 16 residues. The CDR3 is CASSVGPAGGTYEQYF. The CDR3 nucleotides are TGTGCCAGCAGCGTAGGTCCCGCAGGGGGTACCTACGAGCAGTACTTC.

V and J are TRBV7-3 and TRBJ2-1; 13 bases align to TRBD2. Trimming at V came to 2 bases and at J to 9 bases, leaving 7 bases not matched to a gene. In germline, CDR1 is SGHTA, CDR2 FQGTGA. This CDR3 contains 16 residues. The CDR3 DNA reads TGTGCCAGCAGCTTACGAACTAGCGGGGGGGCTGGTGAGCAGTTCTTC. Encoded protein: CASSLRTSGGAGEQFF.

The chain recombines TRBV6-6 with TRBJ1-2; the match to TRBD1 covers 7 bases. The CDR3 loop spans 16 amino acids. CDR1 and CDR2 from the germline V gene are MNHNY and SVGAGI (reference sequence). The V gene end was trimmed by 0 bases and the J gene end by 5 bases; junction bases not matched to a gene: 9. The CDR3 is CASSYSTGTAVYGYTF. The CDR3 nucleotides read TGTGCCAGCAGTTACTCGACGGGGACAGCTGTATATGGCTACACCTTC.

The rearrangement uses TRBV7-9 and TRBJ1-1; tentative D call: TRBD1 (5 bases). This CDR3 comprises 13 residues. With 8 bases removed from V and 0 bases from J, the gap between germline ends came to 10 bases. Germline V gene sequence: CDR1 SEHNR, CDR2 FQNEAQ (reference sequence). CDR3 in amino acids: CASGGVMNTEAFF. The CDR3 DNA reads TGTGCCAGCGGGGGGGTCATGAACACTGAAGCTTTCTTT.

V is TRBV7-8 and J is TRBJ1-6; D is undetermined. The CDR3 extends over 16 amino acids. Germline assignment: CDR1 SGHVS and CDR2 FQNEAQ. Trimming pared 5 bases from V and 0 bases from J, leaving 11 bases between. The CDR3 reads CASSSSASSYNSPLHF. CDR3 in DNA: TGTGCCAGCAGCAGCTCCGCGAGCTCCTATAATTCACCCCTCCACTTT.

The DNA of the CDR3 is TGTGCCAGCAGCTTATCTTTAGCGAACACCGGGGAGCTGTTTTTT. Protein: CASSLSLANTGELFF. The V and J genes are TRBV7-2 and TRBJ2-2; unclear D gene. The V gene lost 2 bases and the J gene lost 0 bases, with 7 bases spanning the gap. Germline V gene data show CDR1 as SGHTA and CDR2 as FQGNSA. The CDR3 is 15 amino acids.

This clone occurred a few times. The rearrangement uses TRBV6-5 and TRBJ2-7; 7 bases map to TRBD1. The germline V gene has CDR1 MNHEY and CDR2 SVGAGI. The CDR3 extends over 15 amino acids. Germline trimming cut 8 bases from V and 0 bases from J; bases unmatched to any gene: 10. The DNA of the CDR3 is TGTGCCAGCGGCGCAAGACAGGGACACTCCTACGAGCAGTACTTC. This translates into CASGARQGHSYEQYF.

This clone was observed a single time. Here the CDR3 reads CASRYGAEAFF. The CDR3 DNA reads as TGTGCCAGCAGGTACGGGGCTGAAGCTTTCTTT. The chain recombines TRBV19 with TRBJ1-1; D unresolved. The CDR3 spans 11 residues. The ends were cut back, 9 bases at V and 6 bases at J, with 11 bases in the middle. CDR1 is LNHDA and CDR2 is SQIVND in the germline V gene (reference sequence).

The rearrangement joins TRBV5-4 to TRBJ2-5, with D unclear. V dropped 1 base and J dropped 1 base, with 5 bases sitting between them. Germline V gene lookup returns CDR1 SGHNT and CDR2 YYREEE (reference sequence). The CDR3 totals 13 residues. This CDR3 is CASSLSVQETQYF. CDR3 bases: TGTGCCAGCAGCTTGTCGGTCCAAGAGACCCAGTACTTC.

The CDR3 protein is CASSRGGGANEKLFF. CDR3 nucleotides: TGTGCCAGCAGCCGCGGAGGAGGAGCTAATGAAAAACTGTTTTTT. The chain has TRBV7-9 and TRBJ1-4; D not certain. V was pared by 5 bases and J by 3 bases, with 13 bases between. Germline V CDR1 and CDR2: SEHNR, FQNEAQ (reference sequence). CDR3 length: 15 amino acids.

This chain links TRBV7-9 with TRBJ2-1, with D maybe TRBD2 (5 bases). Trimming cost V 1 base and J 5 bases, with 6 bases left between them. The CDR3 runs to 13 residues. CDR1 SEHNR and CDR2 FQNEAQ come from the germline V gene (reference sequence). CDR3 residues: CASSLVGDNEQFF. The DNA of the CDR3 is TGTGCCAGCAGCTTAGTCGGGGACAATGAGCAGTTCTTC.

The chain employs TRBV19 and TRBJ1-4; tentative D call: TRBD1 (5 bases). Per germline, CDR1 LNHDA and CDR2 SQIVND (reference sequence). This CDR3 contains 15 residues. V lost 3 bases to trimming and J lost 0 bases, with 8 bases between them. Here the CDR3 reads CASSMTAATNEKLFF. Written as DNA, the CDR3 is TGTGCCAGTAGTATGACAGCCGCAACTAATGAAAAACTGTTTTTT.

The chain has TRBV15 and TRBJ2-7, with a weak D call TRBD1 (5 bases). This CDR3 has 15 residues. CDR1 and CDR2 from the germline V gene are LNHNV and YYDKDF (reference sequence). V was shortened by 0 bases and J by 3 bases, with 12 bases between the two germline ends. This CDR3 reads CATSRDKGHLYEQYF. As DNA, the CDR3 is TGTGCCACCAGCAGAGATAAGGGGCACCTCTACGAGCAGTACTTC.

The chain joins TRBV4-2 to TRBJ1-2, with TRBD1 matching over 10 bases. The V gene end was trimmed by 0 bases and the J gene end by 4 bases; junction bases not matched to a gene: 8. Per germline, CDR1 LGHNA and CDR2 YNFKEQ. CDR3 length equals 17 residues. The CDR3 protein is CASSQDPDRGLIYGYTF. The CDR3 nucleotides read TGTGCCAGCAGCCAAGATCCGGACAGGGGGTTGATCTATGGCTACACCTTC.

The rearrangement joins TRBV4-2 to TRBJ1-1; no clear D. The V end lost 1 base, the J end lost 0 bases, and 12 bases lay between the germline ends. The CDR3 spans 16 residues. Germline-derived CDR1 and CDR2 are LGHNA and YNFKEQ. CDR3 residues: CASSQGRKEVNTEAFF. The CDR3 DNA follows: TGTGCCAGCAGCCAAGGGAGGAAGGAAGTGAACACTGAAGCTTTCTTT.

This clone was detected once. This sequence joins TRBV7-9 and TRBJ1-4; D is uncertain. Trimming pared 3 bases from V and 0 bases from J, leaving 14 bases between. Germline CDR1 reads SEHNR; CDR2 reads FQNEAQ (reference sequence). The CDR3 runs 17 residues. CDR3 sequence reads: CASSFMVGSATNEKLFF. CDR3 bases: TGTGCCAGCAGCTTTATGGTCGGGAGTGCAACTAATGAAAAACTGTTTTTT.